This passage covers 9 T cell receptor beta chains from one sample sequenced in a study of human T cells and chemical hapten exposure. Time point described: patch test 3, about 24 weeks after DPC sensitization. Treatment indicated: therapeutic diphenylcyclopropenone sensitization with weekly scalp DPC. In TCRdb, the RACE reads were re-called with MiXCR into one record per CDR3 protein. The sample gives 210,000 or so distinct CDR3 sequences, about 22% of which show up once; approximately 2.3% is in the top ten. The sample in question was whole blood, obtained in connection with sensitization to the hapten diphenylcyclopropenone (DPC). All receptors come from a middle-aged woman with alopecia areata. Some clones in this sample may be carry-over from other donors' samples.

This clonotype has a handful of counts. The chain uses TRBV28 and TRBJ2-5, with D maybe TRBD2 (6 bases). Germline V CDR1 and CDR2: MDHEN, SYDVKM. The V and J ends lost 6 bases and 5 bases respectively, with 10 bases between them. This CDR3 is built from 12 residues. CDR3 in amino acids: CASRTRGETQYF. CDR3 nucleotides: TGTGCCAGCAGGACCCGGGGGGAGACCCAGTACTTC.

The chain recombines TRBV10-3 with TRBJ1-2, with D perhaps matching TRBD1 (5 bases). This CDR3 spans 13 amino acids. The germline V gene encodes CDR1 ENHRY and CDR2 SYGVKD. The germline V and J ends were trimmed by 6 bases and 2 bases, with 10 bases remaining between them. The CDR3 DNA reads TGTGCCATCAGCCAGGGTTTCAACTATGGCTACACCTTC. Protein product: CAISQGFNYGYTF.

This chain uses TRBV12-3 or TRBV12-4 with TRBJ2-7, with D uncertain. This CDR3 has 15 amino acids. Trimming left V 0 bases short and J 6 bases short, with 15 bases between. The CDR3, as DNA: TGTGCCAGCAGTTTAGCGGATGGGATATTGAGCGAGCAGTACTTC. Its translation: CASSLADGILSEQYF.

This rearrangement joins TRBV27 to TRBJ1-6; unclear D gene. With 3 bases removed from V and 7 bases from J, the gap between germline ends came to 13 bases. Germline CDR1 and CDR2: MNHEY and SMNVEV (reference sequence). The CDR3 length is 15 residues. Written as DNA, the CDR3 is TGTGCCAGCAGTTTGCGAACCGGATTAAATTCACCCCTCCACTTT. It yields the protein CASSLRTGLNSPLHF.

The V gene is TRBV7-8, the J gene TRBJ1-1; D might be TRBD1 (6 bases). The V gene lost 5 bases and the J gene lost 2 bases, with 9 bases spanning the gap. The CDR3 loop spans 13 amino acids. In germline, CDR1 is SGHVS, CDR2 FQNEAQ. The CDR3 coding sequence is TGTGCCAGCAGCCAGGACAGTAACACTGAAGCTTTCTTT. As protein: CASSQDSNTEAFF.

The chain links TRBV29-1 to TRBJ2-3; no clear D gene. Germline V gives CDR1 SQVTM, CDR2 ANQGSEA. The germline V and J ends were trimmed by 6 bases and 3 bases, with 4 bases remaining between them. CDR3 length: 10 amino acids. The CDR3 nucleotides are TGCAGCGTCGGGACAGATACGCAGTATTTT. This sequence encodes CSVGTDTQYF.

This chain connects TRBV20-1 to TRBJ1-2; D possibly corresponds to TRBD1 (6 bases). V was clipped by 3 bases and J by 4 bases, with 12 bases between them. Germline V gene lookup returns CDR1 DFQATT and CDR2 SNEGSKA (reference sequence). The CDR3 loop spans 13 amino acids. The CDR3 DNA reads TGCAGTGCTAGCCCGACAGGAGGCTATGGCTACACCTTC. This translates into CSASPTGGYGYTF.

The J gene is TRBJ2-1, the V gene TRBV5-1; D perhaps matches TRBD2 (5 bases). Deletions cut 4 bases from V and 7 bases from J, with 12 bases between. Germline V gene data show CDR1 as SGHRS and CDR2 as YFSETQ. The CDR3 loop spans 13 amino acids. Here the CDR3 DNA reads TGCGCCAGCAGCCCCTCGCCGGGGAATGAGCAGTTCTTC. Translated: CASSPSPGNEQFF.

This chain joins TRBV28 and TRBJ2-5; no definite D call. CDR3 length: 17 amino acids. Germline assignment: CDR1 MDHEN and CDR2 SYDVKM. V was clipped by 6 bases and J by 5 bases, with 25 bases between them. DNA for the CDR3: TGTGCCAGCAGCCTGCGCGATTGGGAAGGTTTAGTGGAGACCCAGTACTTC. The encoded protein is CASSLRDWEGLVETQYF. The full variable domain, completed using reference TRBV28 and TRBJ2-5, is DVKVTQSSRYLVKRTGEKVFLECVQDMDHENMFWYRQDPGLGLRLIYFSYDVKMKEKGDIPEGYSVSREKKERFSLILESASTNQTSMYLCASSLRDWEGLVETQYFGPGTRLLVL.